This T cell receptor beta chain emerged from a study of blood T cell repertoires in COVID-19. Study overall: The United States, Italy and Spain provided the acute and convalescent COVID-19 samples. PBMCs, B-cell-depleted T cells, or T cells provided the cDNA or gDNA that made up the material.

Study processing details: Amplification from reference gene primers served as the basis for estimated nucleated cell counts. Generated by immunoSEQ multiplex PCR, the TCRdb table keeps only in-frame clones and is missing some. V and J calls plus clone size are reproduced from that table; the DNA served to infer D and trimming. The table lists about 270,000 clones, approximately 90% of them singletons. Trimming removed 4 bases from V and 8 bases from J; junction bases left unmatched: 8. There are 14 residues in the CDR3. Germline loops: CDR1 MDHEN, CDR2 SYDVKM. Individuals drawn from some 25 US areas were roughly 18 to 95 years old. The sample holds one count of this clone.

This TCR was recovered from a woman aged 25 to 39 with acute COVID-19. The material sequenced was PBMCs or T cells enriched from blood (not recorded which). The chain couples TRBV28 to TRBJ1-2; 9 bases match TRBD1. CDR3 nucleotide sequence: TGTGCCAGCAGTTCGGGACAGGGACGAGTCGGCTACACCTTC. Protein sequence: CASSSGQGRVGYTF.